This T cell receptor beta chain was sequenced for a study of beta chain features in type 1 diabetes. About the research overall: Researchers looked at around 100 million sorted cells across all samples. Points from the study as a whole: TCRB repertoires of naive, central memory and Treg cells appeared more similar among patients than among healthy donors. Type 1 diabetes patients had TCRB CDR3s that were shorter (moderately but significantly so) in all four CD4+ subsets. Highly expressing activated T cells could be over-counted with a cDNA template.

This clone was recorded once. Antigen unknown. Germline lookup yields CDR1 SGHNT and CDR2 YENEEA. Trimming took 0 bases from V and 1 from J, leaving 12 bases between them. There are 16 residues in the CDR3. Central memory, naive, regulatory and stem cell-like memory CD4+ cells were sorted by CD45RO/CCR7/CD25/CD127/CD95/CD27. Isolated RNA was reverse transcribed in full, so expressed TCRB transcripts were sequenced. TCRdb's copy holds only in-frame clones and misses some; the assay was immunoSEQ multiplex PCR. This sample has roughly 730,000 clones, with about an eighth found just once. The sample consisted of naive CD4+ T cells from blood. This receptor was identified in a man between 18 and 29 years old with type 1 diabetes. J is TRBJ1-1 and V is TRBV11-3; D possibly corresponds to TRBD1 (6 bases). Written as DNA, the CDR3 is TGTGCCAGCAGCTTAGATCTTGGGACACCGAACACTGAAGCTTTCTTT. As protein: CASSLDLGTPNTEAFF. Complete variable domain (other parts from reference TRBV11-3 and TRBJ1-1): EAGVVQSPRYKIIEKKQPVAFWCNPISGHNTLYWYLQNLGQGPELLIRYENEEAVDDSQLPKDRFSAERLKGVDSTLKIQPAELGDSAVYLCASSLDLGTPNTEAFFGQGTRLTVV.